This section outlines one T cell receptor beta chain sequence together with its context. This sample is part of a study of CD8 T cells in Susac syndrome. Study summary: Within the sequenced group of Susac syndrome patients, roughly six showed active disease and roughly 8 were in remission. When their blood was taken, the Susac syndrome patients had either not yet had any therapy, were taking corticosteroids, or were taking intravenous immunoglobulin alone.

A quantity of about 0.5 to 1 ug RNA underwent reverse transcription using random hexamers. With immunoSEQ multiplex PCR, TCR beta CDR3 was amplified across 54 Vbeta and 13 Jbeta. TCRdb reanalysed the immunoSEQ multiplex PCR reads using MiXCR and keeps one entry per CDR3 protein. This sample has about 120,000 distinct CDR3 sequences, with around 94% found just once. This TCR derives from a human donor with Susac syndrome. Sequencing used CD8+ T cells from PBMCs.

CDR3 sequence: CASSQASGYLEQYF. The CDR3 DNA sequence: TGTGCCAGCAGCCAAGCTTCGGGGTATTTGGAGCAGTACTTC. The V call is TRBV3-1, the J call TRBJ2-7, with D possibly TRBD2 on 5 matching bases. The CDR3 covers 14 residues. CDR1 is LGHDT and CDR2 is YNNKEL in the germline V gene (reference sequence). The ends were cut back, 1 base at V and 7 bases at J, with 14 bases in the middle.